A single sample is the source of the 24 T cell receptor beta chains below, sequenced in a study of identical twins. TCRdb analysed the 5' RACE reads with MiXCR anew, one entry per CDR3 protein. Here the sample spans roughly 720,000 distinct CDR3 sequences, 18% being singletons. The same specimen was also included in a second study, on T cells expressing NK-cell markers.

The specimen was PBMCs. These receptors were taken from a woman aged 18-29 years in good health.

Only a few counts were recorded for this clonotype. This rearrangement joins TRBV15 to TRBJ2-7; D not certain. V lost 0 bases, J lost 3 bases, and 6 bases lay in between. CDR1 and CDR2 (germline): LNHNV, YYDKDF (reference sequence). The CDR3 totals 13 residues. The CDR3 here is CATSRDANYEQYF. The CDR3 nucleotides read TGTGCCACCAGCAGAGATGCCAACTACGAGCAGTACTTC.

The CDR3 loop is CASTAGLYGANVLTF. The CDR3 DNA is TGTGCCAGCACTGCAGGACTTTATGGGGCCAACGTCCTGACTTTC. The chain couples TRBV12-3 or TRBV12-4 to TRBJ2-6; D is perhaps TRBD2 (5 bases). The CDR3 is 15 residues long. With 7 bases removed from V and 3 bases from J, the gap between germline ends came to 13 bases.

The V and J genes are TRBV6-1 and TRBJ2-2; 13 nucleotides align to TRBD2. After removal of 6 bases from V and 2 bases from J, the junction contained 9 bases not matched to a gene. This CDR3 contains 18 residues. The germline gives CDR1 MNHNS, CDR2 SASEGT. The CDR3 loop is CASRGTSGNRRNTGELFF. For the CDR3, the DNA is TGTGCCAGCAGAGGGACTAGCGGGAACCGTCGAAACACCGGGGAGCTGTTTTTT.

The rearrangement uses TRBV12-3 or TRBV12-4 and TRBJ2-3; 7 positions match TRBD1. J gave up 1 base and V 6 bases, and 13 bases lay outside the gene matches. The CDR3 spans 17 residues. CDR3 protein: CASRDLRTGFGTDTQYF. The CDR3 DNA reads as TGTGCCAGCAGAGACCTCAGGACAGGCTTCGGCACAGATACGCAGTATTTT.

A few counts support this clonotype. The gene calls are TRBV7-2 and TRBJ2-5, with D possibly TRBD1 on 5 matching bases. Trimming shortened V by 4 bases and J by 2 bases, and 8 bases separated the two germline ends. CDR3 length equals 13 residues. Per germline, CDR1 SGHTA and CDR2 FQGNSA. In DNA, the CDR3 is TGTGCCAGCAGCTCGGACATTCAAGAGACCCAGTACTTC. This sequence encodes CASSSDIQETQYF.

This clonotype was seen a few times. The chain couples TRBV4-2 to TRBJ2-7; 9 positions agree with TRBD2. The length of the CDR3 is 18 residues. Germline V gene sequence: CDR1 LGHNA, CDR2 YNFKEQ. J was trimmed by 0 bases and V by 0 bases; bases with no gene match: 9. The CDR3 here is CASSQDPHSGGSSYEQYF. Written as DNA, the CDR3 is TGTGCCAGCAGCCAAGATCCCCACAGCGGGGGGTCCTCCTACGAGCAGTACTTC.

The V and J genes are TRBV27 and TRBJ1-2; tentatively, D is TRBD1 (5 bases). Looked up from germline, CDR1 is MNHEY and CDR2 is SMNVEV (reference sequence). The CDR3 extends over 14 amino acids. The V end lost 5 bases, the J end lost 4 bases, and 14 bases lay between the germline ends. CDR3 amino acids: CASSGRDGLYGYTF. In DNA, the CDR3 is TGTGCCAGCAGTGGAAGGGACGGCCTCTATGGCTACACCTTC.

The sample holds a few counts of this clonotype. The chain is built from TRBV10-3 and TRBJ1-3, with D unclear. The CDR3 extends over 16 amino acids. Germline CDR1 ENHRY, CDR2 SYGVKD. V was clipped by 0 bases and J by 0 bases, with 9 bases between them. CDR3 in amino acids: CAISESKRNSGNTIYF. Written as DNA, the CDR3 is TGTGCCATCAGTGAGTCGAAACGGAACTCTGGAAACACCATATATTTT.

The chain is built from TRBV7-9 and TRBJ2-2, with D perhaps TRBD2 (5 bases). CDR1 SEHNR and CDR2 FQNEAQ come from the germline V gene (reference sequence). Deletions cut 5 bases from V and 4 bases from J, with 17 bases between. The CDR3 is made up of 16 amino acids. CDR3: CASSPRQAVGTGELFF. The DNA for the CDR3 is TGTGCCAGCAGCCCGCGGCAAGCGGTGGGCACCGGGGAGCTGTTTTTT.

The J gene is TRBJ2-5, the V gene TRBV27; 10 bases agree with TRBD2. Trimming removed 6 bases from V and 5 bases from J; junction bases left unmatched: 9. The CDR3 contains 15 residues. CDR1 and CDR2 (germline): MNHEY, SMNVEV (reference sequence). CDR3 bases: TGTGCCAGCAGCACCGGGACTAGCGAGTGGGAGACCCAGTACTTC. Encoded protein: CASSTGTSEWETQYF.

The table lists this clonotype with a few counts. This chain uses TRBV12-3 or TRBV12-4 with TRBJ2-5; 7 bases match TRBD2. This CDR3 comprises 15 residues. V trimming: 7 bases; J trimming: 5 bases; junction bases outside the gene matches: 13. CDR3 loop: CASTAVLAIAETQYF. The CDR3 DNA is TGTGCCAGCACCGCAGTACTAGCGATAGCGGAGACCCAGTACTTC.

The rearrangement uses TRBV7-3 and TRBJ2-1; TRBD1 agrees at 7 bases. V dropped 4 bases and J dropped 2; count of bases not matched to a gene: 5. The CDR3 length is 15 residues. CDR1 and CDR2 from the germline V gene are SGHTA and FQGTGA. The CDR3 spells CASSWTGVPYNEQFF. DNA for the CDR3: TGTGCCAGCAGCTGGACAGGTGTTCCCTACAATGAGCAGTTCTTC.

This chain uses TRBV20-1 with TRBJ2-1; TRBD2 aligns across 13 bases. Trimming cost V 5 bases and J 0 bases; bases outside gene matches: 10. Germline V gene lookup returns CDR1 DFQATT and CDR2 SNEGSKA (reference sequence). The CDR3 totals 18 residues. In DNA form, the CDR3 reads TGCAGTGCTTCTCCTACTAGCGGGGGGGGAAGCTCCTACAATGAGCAGTTCTTC. It encodes CSASPTSGGGSSYNEQFF.

The chain uses TRBV5-1 and TRBJ2-7, with D uncertain. From germline, CDR1 is SGHRS and CDR2 YFSETQ. The CDR3 runs to 15 residues. The V end lost 4 bases, the J end lost 3 bases, and 17 bases lay between the germline ends. CDR3 residues: CASSPLGRMDYEQYF. DNA for the CDR3: TGCGCCAGCAGCCCCCTTGGACGTATGGACTACGAGCAGTACTTC.

This chain connects TRBV9 to TRBJ1-2; 12 positions agree with TRBD1. V lost 4 bases and J lost 5; bases outside the gene matches: 6. Germline CDR1 and CDR2: SGDLS and YYNGEE. This CDR3 is 15 amino acids long. For the CDR3, the DNA is TGTGCCAGCAGCCCAGGGACAGGGGGCACGTATGGCTACACCTTC. It specifies CASSPGTGGTYGYTF.

The rearrangement links TRBV4-1 to TRBJ2-3; 8 bases fit TRBD2. Germline lookup yields CDR1 MGHRA and CDR2 YSYEKL. V was clipped by 2 bases and J by 6 bases; unmatched bases: 13. The CDR3 sequence is 17 residues long. DNA of the CDR3: TGCGCCAGCAGCCAACCTACTAGCGGAGCCCGACTGGATACGCAGTATTTT. Translating it yields CASSQPTSGARLDTQYF.

V gene TRBV30 combines with J gene TRBJ2-1, with D perhaps matching TRBD2 (7 bases). Germline CDR1 and CDR2: GTSNPN and SVGIG (reference sequence). The CDR3 sequence is 15 residues long. Between the trimmed V and J ends, which lost 5 bases and 5 bases, there was a span of 19 bases. CDR3 bases: TGTGCCTGGCAACGGGGGGCGGGAGACGACAATGAGCAGTTCTTC. This sequence encodes CAWQRGAGDDNEQFF. The entire variable domain, with the rest obtained from reference TRBV30 and TRBJ2-1, is as follows: SQTIHQWPATLVQPVGSPLSLECTVEGTSNPNLYWYRQAAGRGLQLLFYSVGIGQISSEVPQNLSASRPQDRQFILSSKKLLLSDSGFYLCAWQRGAGDDNEQFFGPGTRLTVL.

The CDR3 protein is CASSQDGTYEQYF. The DNA of the CDR3 is TGCGCCAGCAGCCAAGACGGAACCTACGAGCAGTACTTC. The rearrangement uses TRBV4-1 and TRBJ2-7; D gene ambiguous. Trimming removed 0 bases at V and 2 bases at J, with 5 bases between. The CDR3 contains 13 residues. Germline CDR1 is MGHRA and CDR2 is YSYEKL.

This chain connects TRBV10-3 to TRBJ2-7; 7 bases are a match to TRBD1. Germline V CDR1 and CDR2: ENHRY, SYGVKD. The CDR3 is 15 residues long. Trimming took 3 bases from V and 5 from J; bases not matched to a gene: 10. The CDR3 DNA is TGTGCCATCAGTGATCGACAGGGAATCATCCACGAGCAGTACTTC. It translates to CAISDRQGIIHEQYF.

This clonotype has only a few counts. This rearrangement joins TRBV6-1 to TRBJ2-2; the match to TRBD1 covers 9 bases. V gave up 6 bases and J gave up 6 bases; unmatched junction bases: 5. From germline, CDR1 is MNHNS and CDR2 SASEGT. The length of the CDR3 is 14 residues. The CDR3 DNA follows: TGTGCCAGCAGGACACAGGGGGCACCCGGGGAGCTGTTTTTT. Its translation: CASRTQGAPGELFF.

This clonotype was seen more than once but under ten times. The chain recombines TRBV7-6 with TRBJ1-4; a weak D match, TRBD1 (5 bases). V lost 5 bases and J lost 10, with 11 bases in between. Germline V gene lookup returns CDR1 SGHVS and CDR2 FNYEAQ. This CDR3 is built from 12 residues. In DNA, the CDR3 is TGTGCCAGCAGCGAGGTGGGACGAAAACTGTTTTTT. Translated, it gives CASSEVGRKLFF.

V gene TRBV6-2 or TRBV6-3 combines with J gene TRBJ2-1; the match to TRBD1 covers 7 bases. This CDR3 is built from 14 residues. Germline trimming cut 6 bases from V and 5 bases from J; bases unmatched to any gene: 7. Per germline, CDR1 MNHEY and CDR2 SVGEGT. The CDR3 DNA is TGTGCCAGCAGCCCCGGGACAGTGAACAATGAGCAGTTCTTC. As protein: CASSPGTVNNEQFF.

V and J are TRBV5-5 and TRBJ2-2; D is unclear. From germline, CDR1 is SGHKS and CDR2 YYEKEE (reference sequence). The CDR3 runs to 14 residues. Trimming stripped 4 bases from V and 4 bases from J, with 11 bases between. The DNA for the CDR3 is TGTGCCAGCAGCCCTACTCTGGGCACCGGGGAGCTGTTTTTT. Residues: CASSPTLGTGELFF.

This clonotype was seen only a few times. The chain has TRBV19 and TRBJ2-7, with 13 bases that match TRBD2. This CDR3 comprises 16 residues. The junction had 3 bases not matched to a gene; V was cut back by 3 bases and J by 1 base. The germline V gene encodes CDR1 LNHDA and CDR2 SQIVND (reference sequence). The CDR3 protein is CASSIGLAGASYEQYF. The CDR3 DNA is TGTGCCAGTAGTATCGGACTAGCGGGAGCGTCCTACGAGCAGTACTTC.